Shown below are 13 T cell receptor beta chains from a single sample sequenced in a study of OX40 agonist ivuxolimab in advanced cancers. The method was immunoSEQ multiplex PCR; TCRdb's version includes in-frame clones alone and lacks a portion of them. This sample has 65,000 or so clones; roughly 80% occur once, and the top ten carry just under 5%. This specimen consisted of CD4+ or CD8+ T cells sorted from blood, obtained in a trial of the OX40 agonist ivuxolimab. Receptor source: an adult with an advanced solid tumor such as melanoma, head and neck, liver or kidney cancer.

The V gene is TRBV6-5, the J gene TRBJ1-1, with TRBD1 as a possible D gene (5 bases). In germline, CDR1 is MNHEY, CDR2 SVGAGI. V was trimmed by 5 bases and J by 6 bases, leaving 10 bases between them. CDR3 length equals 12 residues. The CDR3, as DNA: TGTGCCAGCAGTGAGGGGTACGCTGAAGCTTTCTTT. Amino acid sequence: CASSEGYAEAFF.

The CDR3 spells CAWSEGSDTQYF. CDR3 DNA: TGTGCCTGGAGTGAGGGTAGCGATACGCAGTATTTT. The rearrangement links TRBV30 to TRBJ2-3, with no clear D. Trimming removed 1 base at V and 6 bases at J, with 8 bases between. The length of the CDR3 is 12 residues. Germline CDR1 reads GTSNPN; CDR2 reads SVGIG (reference sequence).

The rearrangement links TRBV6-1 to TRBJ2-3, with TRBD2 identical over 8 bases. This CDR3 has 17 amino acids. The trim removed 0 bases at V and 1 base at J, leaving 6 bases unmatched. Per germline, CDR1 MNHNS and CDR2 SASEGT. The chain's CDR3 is CASSEAAPGGGTDTQYF. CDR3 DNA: TGTGCCAGCAGTGAAGCGGCGCCGGGGGGGGGCACAGATACGCAGTATTTT.

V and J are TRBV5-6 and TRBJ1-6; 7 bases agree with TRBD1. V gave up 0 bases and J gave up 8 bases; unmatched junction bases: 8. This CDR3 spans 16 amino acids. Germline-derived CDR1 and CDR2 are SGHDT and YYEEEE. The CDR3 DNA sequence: TGTGCCAGCAGCTTGGGTGACAGGGAAGGGCATTCACCCCTCCACTTT. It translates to CASSLGDREGHSPLHF.

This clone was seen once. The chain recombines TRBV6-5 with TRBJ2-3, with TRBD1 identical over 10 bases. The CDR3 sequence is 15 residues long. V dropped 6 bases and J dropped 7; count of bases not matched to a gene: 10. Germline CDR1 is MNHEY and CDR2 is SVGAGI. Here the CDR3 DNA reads TGTGCCAGCAGATACCAAGACAGGGGGCGGTATACGCAGTATTTT. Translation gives CASRYQDRGRYTQYF.

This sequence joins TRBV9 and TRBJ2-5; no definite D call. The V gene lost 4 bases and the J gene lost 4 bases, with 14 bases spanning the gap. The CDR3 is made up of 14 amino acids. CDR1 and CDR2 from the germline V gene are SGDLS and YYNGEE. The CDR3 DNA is TGTGCCAGCAGCCCACCGTCCCCACTAGAGACCCAGTACTTC. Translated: CASSPPSPLETQYF. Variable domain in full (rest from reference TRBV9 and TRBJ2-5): DSGVTQTPKHLITATGQRVTLRCSPRSGDLSVYWYQQSLDQGLQFLIQYYNGEERAKGNILERFSAQQFPDLHSELNLSSLELGDSALYFCASSPPSPLETQYFGPGTRLLVL.

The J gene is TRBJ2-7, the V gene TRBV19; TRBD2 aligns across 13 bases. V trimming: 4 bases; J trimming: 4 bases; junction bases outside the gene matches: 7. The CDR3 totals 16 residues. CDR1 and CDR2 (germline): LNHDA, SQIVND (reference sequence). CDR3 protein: CASSTWTSGGRYEQYF. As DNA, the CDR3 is TGTGCCAGTAGTACCTGGACTAGCGGGGGACGGTACGAGCAGTACTTC.

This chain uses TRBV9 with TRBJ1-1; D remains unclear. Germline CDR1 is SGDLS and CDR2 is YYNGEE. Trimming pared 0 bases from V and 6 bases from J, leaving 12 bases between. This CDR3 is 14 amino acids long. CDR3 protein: CASSVGGTLAEAFF. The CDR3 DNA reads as TGTGCCAGCAGCGTAGGAGGCACGCTGGCTGAAGCTTTCTTT.

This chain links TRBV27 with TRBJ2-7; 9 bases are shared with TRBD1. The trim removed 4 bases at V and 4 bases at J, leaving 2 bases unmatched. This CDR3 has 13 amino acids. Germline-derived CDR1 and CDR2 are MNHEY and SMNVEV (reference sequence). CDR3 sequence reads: CASSSGQGYEQYF. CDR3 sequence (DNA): TGTGCCAGCAGTTCCGGACAGGGGTACGAGCAGTACTTC.

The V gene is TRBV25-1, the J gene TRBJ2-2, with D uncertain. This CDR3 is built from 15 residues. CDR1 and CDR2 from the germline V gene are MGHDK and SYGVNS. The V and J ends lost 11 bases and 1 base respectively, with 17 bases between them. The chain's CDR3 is CASSRLVENTGELFF. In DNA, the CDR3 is TGTGCCTCAAGCCGGCTAGTCGAGAACACCGGGGAGCTGTTTTTT. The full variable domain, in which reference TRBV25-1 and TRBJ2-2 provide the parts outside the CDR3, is EADIYQTPRYLVIGTGKKITLECSQTMGHDKMYWYQQDPGMELHLIHYSYGVNSTEKGDLSSESTVSRIRTEHFPLTLESARPSHTSQYLCASSRLVENTGELFFGEGSRLTVL.

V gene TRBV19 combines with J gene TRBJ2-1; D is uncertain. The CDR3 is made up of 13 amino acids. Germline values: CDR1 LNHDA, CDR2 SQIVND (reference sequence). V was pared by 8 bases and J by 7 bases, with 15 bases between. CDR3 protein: CASVSWGMNEQFF. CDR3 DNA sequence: TGTGCCAGTGTAAGTTGGGGTATGAATGAGCAGTTCTTC.

The CDR3 spells CASSQGAGGETQYF. The CDR3 DNA sequence: TGTGCCAGCAGCCAAGGAGCAGGGGGAGAGACCCAGTACTTC. The chain recombines TRBV4-2 with TRBJ2-5, with 7 bases aligning to TRBD1. This CDR3 comprises 14 residues. Germline V lookup: CDR1 LGHNA, CDR2 YNFKEQ. The V and J ends lost 1 base and 4 bases, in that order; junction bases with no gene match: 3.

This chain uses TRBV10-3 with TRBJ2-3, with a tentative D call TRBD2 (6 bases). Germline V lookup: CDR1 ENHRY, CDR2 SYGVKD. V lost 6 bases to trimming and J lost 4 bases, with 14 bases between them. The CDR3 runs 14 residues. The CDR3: CAIRPGGIADTQYF. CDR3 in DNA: TGTGCCATCAGGCCCGGGGGAATAGCAGATACGCAGTATTTT.